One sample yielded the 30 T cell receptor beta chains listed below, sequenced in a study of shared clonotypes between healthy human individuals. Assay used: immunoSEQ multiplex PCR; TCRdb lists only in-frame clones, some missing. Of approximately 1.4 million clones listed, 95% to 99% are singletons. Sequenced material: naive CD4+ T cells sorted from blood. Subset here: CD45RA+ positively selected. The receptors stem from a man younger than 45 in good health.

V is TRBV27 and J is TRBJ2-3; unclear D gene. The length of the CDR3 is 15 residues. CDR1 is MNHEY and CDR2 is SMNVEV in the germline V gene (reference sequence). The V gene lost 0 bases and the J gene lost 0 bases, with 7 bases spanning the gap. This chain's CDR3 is CASSLSGMSTDTQYF. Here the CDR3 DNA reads TGTGCCAGCAGTTTATCAGGGATGAGCACAGATACGCAGTATTTT.

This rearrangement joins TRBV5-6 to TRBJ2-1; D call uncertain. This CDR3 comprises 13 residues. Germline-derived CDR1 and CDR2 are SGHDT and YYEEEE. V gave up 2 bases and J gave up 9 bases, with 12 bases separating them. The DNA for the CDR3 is TGTGCCAGCAGCTTAGTTGCTCCGGGTGAGCAGTTCTTC. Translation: CASSLVAPGEQFF.

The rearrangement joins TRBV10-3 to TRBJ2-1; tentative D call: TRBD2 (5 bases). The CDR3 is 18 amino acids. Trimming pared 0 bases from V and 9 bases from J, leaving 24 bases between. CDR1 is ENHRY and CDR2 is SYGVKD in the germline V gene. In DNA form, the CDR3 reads TGTGCCATCAGTGAGTCGCGGGCTAGTGGTGGCCCCCTCGGTGAGCAGTTCTTC. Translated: CAISESRASGGPLGEQFF.

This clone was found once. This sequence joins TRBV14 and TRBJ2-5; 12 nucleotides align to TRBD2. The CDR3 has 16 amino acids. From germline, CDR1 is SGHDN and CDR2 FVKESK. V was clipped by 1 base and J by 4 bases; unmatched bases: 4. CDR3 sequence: CASSQGRLAGAETQYF. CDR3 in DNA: TGTGCCAGCAGCCAAGGAAGACTAGCGGGAGCAGAGACCCAGTACTTC.

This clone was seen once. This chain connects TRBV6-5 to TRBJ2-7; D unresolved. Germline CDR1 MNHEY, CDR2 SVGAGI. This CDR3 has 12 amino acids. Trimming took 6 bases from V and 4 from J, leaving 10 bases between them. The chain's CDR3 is CASSRYPYEQYF. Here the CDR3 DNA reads TGTGCCAGCAGCAGATACCCTTACGAGCAGTACTTC.

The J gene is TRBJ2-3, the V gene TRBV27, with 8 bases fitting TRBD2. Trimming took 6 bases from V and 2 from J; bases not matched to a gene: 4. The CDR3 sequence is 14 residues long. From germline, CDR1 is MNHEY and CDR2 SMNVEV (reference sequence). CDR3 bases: TGTGCCAGCAGCCAGCGGGAGCCCACAGATACGCAGTATTTT. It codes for CASSQREPTDTQYF.

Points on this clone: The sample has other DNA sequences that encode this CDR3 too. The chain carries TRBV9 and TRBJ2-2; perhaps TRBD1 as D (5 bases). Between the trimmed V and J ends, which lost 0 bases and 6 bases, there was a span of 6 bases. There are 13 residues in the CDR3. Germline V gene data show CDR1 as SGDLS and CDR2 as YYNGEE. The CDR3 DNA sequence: TGTGCCAGCAGCGTAGCAGGGCCCGGGGAGCTGTTTTTT. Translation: CASSVAGPGELFF.

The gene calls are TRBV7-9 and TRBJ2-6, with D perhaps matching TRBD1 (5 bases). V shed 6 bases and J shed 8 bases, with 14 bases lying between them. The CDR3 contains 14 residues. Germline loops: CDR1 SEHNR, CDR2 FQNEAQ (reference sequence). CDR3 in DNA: TGTGCCAGCAGTTCCCCCCAGGGAACCAACGTCCTGACTTTC. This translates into CASSSPQGTNVLTF. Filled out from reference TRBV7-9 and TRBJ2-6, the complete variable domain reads DTGVSQNPRHKITKRGQNVTFRCDPISEHNRLYWYRQTLGQGPEFLTYFQNEAQLEKSRLLSDRFSAERPKGSFSTLEIQRTEQGDSAMYLCASSSPQGTNVLTFGAGSRLTVL.

In DNA, the CDR3 is TGTGCCAGCAGCTTCGGGGTAGATCGGGAAAAACTGTTTTTT. Its translation: CASSFGVDREKLFF. V usage is TRBV5-6 and J usage is TRBJ1-4; unclear D gene. Looked up from germline, CDR1 is SGHDT and CDR2 is YYEEEE. This CDR3 has 14 residues. V was trimmed by 2 bases and J by 8 bases, leaving 13 bases between them.

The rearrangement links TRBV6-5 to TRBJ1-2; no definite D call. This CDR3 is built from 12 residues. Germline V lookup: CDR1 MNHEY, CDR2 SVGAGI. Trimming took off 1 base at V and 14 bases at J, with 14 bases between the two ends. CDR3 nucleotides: TGTGCCAGCAGTTACTTTTCCGGGAACCCTACCTTC. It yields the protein CASSYFSGNPTF.

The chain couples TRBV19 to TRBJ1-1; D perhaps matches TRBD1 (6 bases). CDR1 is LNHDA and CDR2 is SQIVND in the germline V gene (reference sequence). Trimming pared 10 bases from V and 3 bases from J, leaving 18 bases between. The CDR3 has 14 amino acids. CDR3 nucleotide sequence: TGTGCCACCACGTCAAGGGGGTTTGACACTGAAGCTTTCTTT. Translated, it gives CATTSRGFDTEAFF.

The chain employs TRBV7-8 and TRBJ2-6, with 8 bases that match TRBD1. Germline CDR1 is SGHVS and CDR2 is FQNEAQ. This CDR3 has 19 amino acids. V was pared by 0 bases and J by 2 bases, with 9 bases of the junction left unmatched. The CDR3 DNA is TGTGCCAGCAGCTTAGCGCGAGGGACAGGTCCTACTGGGGCCAACGTCCTGACTTTC. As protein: CASSLARGTGPTGANVLTF.

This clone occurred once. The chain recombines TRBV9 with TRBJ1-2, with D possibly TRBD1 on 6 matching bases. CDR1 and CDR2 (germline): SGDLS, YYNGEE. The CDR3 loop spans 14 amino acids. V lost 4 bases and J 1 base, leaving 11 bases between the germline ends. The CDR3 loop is CASSPGQFNYGYTF. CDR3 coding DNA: TGTGCCAGCAGCCCCGGACAGTTTAACTATGGCTACACCTTC.

The CDR3 DNA reads as TGTGCCAGCAGCTGGAACAATGAGCAGTTCTTC. Translating gives CASSWNNEQFF. V usage is TRBV5-6 and J usage is TRBJ2-1; D remains ambiguous. With 3 bases removed from V and 5 bases from J, the gap between germline ends came to 3 bases. Germline V lookup: CDR1 SGHDT, CDR2 YYEEEE. The CDR3 sequence is 11 residues long.

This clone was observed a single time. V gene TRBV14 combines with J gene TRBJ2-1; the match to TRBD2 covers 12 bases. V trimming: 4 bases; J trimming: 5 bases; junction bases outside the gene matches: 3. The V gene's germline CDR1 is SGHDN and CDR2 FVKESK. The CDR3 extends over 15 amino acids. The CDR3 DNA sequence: TGTGCCAGCAGCCGAGGACTAGCGGGAAACAATGAGCAGTTCTTC. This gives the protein CASSRGLAGNNEQFF.

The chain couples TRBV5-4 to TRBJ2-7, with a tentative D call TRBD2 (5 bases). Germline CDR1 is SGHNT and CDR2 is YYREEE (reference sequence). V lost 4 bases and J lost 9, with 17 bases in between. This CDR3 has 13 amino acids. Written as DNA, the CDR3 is TGTGCCAGCAGCCTGGACTCCAACACCGCGCAGTACTTC. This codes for CASSLDSNTAQYF. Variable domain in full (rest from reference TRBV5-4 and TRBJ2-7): ETGVTQSPTHLIKTRGQQVTLRCSSQSGHNTVSWYQQALGQGPQFIFQYYREEENGRGNFPPRFSGLQFPNYSSELNVNALELDDSALYLCASSLDSNTAQYFGPGTRLTVT.

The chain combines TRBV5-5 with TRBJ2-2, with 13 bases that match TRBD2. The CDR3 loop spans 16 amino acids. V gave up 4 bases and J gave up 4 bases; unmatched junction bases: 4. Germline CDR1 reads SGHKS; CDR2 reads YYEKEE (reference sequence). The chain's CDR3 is CASSPGLAGVTGELFF. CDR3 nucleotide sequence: TGTGCCAGCAGCCCCGGACTAGCGGGAGTCACCGGGGAGCTGTTTTTT.

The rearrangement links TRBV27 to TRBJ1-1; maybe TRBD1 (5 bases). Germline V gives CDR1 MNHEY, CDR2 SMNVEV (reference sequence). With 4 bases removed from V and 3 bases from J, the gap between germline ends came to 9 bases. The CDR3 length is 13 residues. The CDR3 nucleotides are TGTGCCAGCAGTTATAAGACAGACACTGAAGCTTTCTTT. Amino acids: CASSYKTDTEAFF.

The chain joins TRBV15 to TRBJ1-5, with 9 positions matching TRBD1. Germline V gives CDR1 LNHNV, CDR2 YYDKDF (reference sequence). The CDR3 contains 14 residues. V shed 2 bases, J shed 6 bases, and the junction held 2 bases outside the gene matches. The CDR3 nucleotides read TGTGCCACCAGCAGACGACAGGGGGGTCAGCCCCAGCATTTT. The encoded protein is CATSRRQGGQPQHF. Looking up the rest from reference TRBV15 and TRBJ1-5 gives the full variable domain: DAMVIQNPRYQVTQFGKPVTLSCSQTLNHNVMYWYQQKSSQAPKLLFHYYDKDFNNEADTPDNFQSRRPNTSFCFLDIRSPGLGDTAMYLCATSRRQGGQPQHFGDGTRLSIL.

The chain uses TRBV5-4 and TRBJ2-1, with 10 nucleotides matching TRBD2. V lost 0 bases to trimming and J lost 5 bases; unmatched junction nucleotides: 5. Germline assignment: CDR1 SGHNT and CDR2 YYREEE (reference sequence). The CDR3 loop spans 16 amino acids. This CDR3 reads CASSLAGLAEHNEQFF. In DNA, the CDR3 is TGTGCCAGCAGCTTGGCCGGACTAGCGGAACACAATGAGCAGTTCTTC.

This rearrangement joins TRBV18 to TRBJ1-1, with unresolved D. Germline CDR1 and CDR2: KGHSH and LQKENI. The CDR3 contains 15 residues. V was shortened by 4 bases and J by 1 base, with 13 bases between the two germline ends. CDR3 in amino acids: CASSLTGKENTEAFF. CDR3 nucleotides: TGTGCCAGCTCACTCACCGGCAAGGAGAACACTGAAGCTTTCTTT.

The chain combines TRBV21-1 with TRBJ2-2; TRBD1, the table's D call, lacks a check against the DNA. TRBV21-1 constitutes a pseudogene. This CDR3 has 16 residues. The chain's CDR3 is CASLIKVSGPTGELFF. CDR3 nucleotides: TGTGCCAGCTTAATTAAGGTGTCAGGGCCCACCGGGGAGCTGTTTTTT.

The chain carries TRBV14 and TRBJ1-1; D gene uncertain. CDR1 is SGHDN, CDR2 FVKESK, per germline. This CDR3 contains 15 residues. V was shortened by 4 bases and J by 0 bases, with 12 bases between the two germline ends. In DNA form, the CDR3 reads TGTGCCAGCAGCCGGGAGGCTTTCGTGAACACTGAAGCTTTCTTT. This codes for CASSREAFVNTEAFF.

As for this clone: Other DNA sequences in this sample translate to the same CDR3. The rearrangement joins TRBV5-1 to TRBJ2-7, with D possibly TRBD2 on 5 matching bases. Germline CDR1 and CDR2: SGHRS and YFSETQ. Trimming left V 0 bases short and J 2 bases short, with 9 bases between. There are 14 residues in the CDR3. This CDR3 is CASSLATGAYEQYF. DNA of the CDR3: TGCGCCAGCAGCTTGGCCACCGGGGCCTACGAGCAGTACTTC.

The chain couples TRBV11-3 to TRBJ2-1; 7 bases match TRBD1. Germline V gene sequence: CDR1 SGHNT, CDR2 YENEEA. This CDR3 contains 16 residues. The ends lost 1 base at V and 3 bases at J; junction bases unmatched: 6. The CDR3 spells CASSLGSGTVYNEQFF. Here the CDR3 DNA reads TGTGCCAGCAGCTTAGGATCTGGGACAGTCTACAATGAGCAGTTCTTC.

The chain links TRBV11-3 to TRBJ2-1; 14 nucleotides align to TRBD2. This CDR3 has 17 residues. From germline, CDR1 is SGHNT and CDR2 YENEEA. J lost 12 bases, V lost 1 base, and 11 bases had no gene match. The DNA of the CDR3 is TGTGCCAGCAGCTTAGGCGGGACTAGCGGGAGTGCCATAGGGCAGTTCTTC. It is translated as CASSLGGTSGSAIGQFF.

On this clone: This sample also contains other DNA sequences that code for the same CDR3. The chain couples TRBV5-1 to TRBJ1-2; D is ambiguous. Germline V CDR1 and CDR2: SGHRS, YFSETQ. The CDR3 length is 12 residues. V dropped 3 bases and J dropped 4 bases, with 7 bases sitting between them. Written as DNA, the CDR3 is TGCGCCAGCAGCTCCCCCCCCTATGGCTACACCTTC. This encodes CASSSPPYGYTF.

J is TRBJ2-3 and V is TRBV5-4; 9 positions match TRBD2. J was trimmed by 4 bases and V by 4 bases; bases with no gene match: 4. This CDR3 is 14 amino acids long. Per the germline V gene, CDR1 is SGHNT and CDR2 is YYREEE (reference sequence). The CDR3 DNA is TGTGCCAGCAGCAGAGGGACTAGCTCAGATACGCAGTATTTT. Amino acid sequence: CASSRGTSSDTQYF. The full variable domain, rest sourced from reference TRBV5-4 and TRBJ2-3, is ETGVTQSPTHLIKTRGQQVTLRCSSQSGHNTVSWYQQALGQGPQFIFQYYREEENGRGNFPPRFSGLQFPNYSSELNVNALELDDSALYLCASSRGTSSDTQYFGPGTRLTVL.

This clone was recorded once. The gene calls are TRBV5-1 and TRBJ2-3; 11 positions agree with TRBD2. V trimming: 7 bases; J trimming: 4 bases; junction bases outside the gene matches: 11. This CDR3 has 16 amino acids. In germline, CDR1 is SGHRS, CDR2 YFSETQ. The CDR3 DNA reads TGCGCCAGCGCCTTAGCGGGAGGGCCAGTGGCAGATACGCAGTATTTT. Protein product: CASALAGGPVADTQYF.

The CDR3 nucleotides are TGCAGCGTTGAAGATCCGTATGGCTACACCTTC. Translating it yields CSVEDPYGYTF. The chain couples TRBV29-1 to TRBJ1-2, with D uncertain. Trimming pared 0 bases from V and 5 bases from J, leaving 4 bases between. CDR1 and CDR2 from the germline V gene are SQVTM and ANQGSEA. This CDR3 is built from 11 residues.